This T cell receptor beta chain was sequenced for a study of blood T cell repertoires in COVID-19. For the study at large: Samples taken during acute and convalescent COVID-19 were collected in the United States, Italy and Spain. From T cells, B-cell-depleted T cells, or PBMCs came the material, which was cDNA or gDNA.

V lost 3 bases, J lost 2 bases, and 10 bases lay in between. Germline V gives CDR1 LNHNV, CDR2 YYDKDF (reference sequence). The CDR3 covers 15 residues. This clone was found once. Sequencing was performed with immunoSEQ multiplex PCR; in TCRdb, only in-frame clones are kept and a portion is missing. Of about 210,000 clones in the sample, about four fifths were seen once. This sequence originates from a woman in her fifties or sixties with acute or convalescent COVID-19. The V call is TRBV15, the J call TRBJ1-4; TRBD1 might be the D (5 bases). Input material: peripheral blood. The CDR3: CATSSAGRTNEKLFF. CDR3 nucleotide sequence: TGTGCCACCAGCAGCGCAGGGAGGACTAATGAAAAACTGTTTTTT.